The source of this TCR beta chain is a study of cytomegalovirus exposure and HLA in healthy donors. About the study: Assignment to the Caucasian-associated ancestry cluster applied to approximately 80% of the approximately 360 genotyped donors. Study-wide results and caveats: A few chains tied to CMV proved CMV antigen-specific in vitro.

Primers: 60 Vbeta forward and 13 Jbeta reverse. Method: immunoSEQ multiplex PCR; TCRdb's copy keeps in-frame clones and lacks some. The profile shows 180,000 or so clones, 75% to 85% of them singletons. A remark on this clone: Its antigen is unidentified.

The receptor's source is a woman in her fifties or sixties in good health and CMV-seropositive. The specimen was PBMCs.

In DNA form, the CDR3 reads TGCAGTGCTACCGGGACAGAAGCTTTCTTT. Translation: CSATGTEAFF. The chain links TRBV20-1 to TRBJ1-1, with D possibly TRBD1 on 6 matching bases. The CDR3 spans 10 residues. The germline V and J ends were trimmed by 4 bases and 8 bases, with 8 bases remaining between them. Per germline, CDR1 DFQATT and CDR2 SNEGSKA (reference sequence).